These 2 T cell receptor beta chains came from one sample sequenced in a study of blood T cell repertoires in COVID-19. Libraries were prepared by immunoSEQ multiplex PCR; TCRdb keeps only in-frame clonotypes and omits some of them. The sample yields nearly 300,000 clones, over 85% seen once. The material sequenced was PBMCs or T cells enriched from blood (not recorded which). The receptors come from a woman aged 45-65 years who had been exposed to COVID-19.

The count of this clone is one. This rearrangement joins TRBV24-1 to TRBJ2-2; D might be TRBD2 (7 bases). CDR1 is KGHDR and CDR2 is SFDVKD in the germline V gene. This CDR3 region has 16 residues. The ends were cut back, 6 bases at V and 4 bases at J, with 17 bases in the middle. The chain's CDR3 is CATSRPVGGGTGELFF. CDR3 DNA sequence: TGTGCCACCAGTCGCCCGGTGGGAGGGGGCACCGGGGAGCTGTTTTTT.

The gene calls are TRBV20-1 and TRBJ1-5, with 7 positions matching TRBD1. The germline V gene encodes CDR1 DFQATT and CDR2 SNEGSKA (reference sequence). With 3 bases clipped from V and 6 bases from J, the junction kept 5 bases outside the gene matches. The CDR3 is made up of 13 amino acids. The CDR3 coding sequence is TGCAGTGCTAGTGACAGGGAGGGTCAGCCCCAGCATTTT. It specifies CSASDREGQPQHF.